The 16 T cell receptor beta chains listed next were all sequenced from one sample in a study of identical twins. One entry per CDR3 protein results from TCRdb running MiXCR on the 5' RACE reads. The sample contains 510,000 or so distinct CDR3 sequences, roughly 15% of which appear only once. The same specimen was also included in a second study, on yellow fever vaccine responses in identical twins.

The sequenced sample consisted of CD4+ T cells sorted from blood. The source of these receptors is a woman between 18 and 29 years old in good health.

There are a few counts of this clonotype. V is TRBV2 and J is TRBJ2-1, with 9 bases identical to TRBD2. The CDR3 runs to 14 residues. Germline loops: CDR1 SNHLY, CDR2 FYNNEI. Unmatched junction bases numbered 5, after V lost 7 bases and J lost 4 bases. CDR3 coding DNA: TGTGCCAGCAATCTAGCGGGAAGATACAATGAGCAGTTCTTC. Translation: CASNLAGRYNEQFF. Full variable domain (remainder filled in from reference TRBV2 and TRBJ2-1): EPEVTQTPSHQVTQMGQEVILRCVPISNHLYFYWYRQILGQKVEFLVSFYNNEISEKSEIFDDQFSVERPDGSNFTLKIRSTKLEDSAMYFCASNLAGRYNEQFFGPGTRLTVL.

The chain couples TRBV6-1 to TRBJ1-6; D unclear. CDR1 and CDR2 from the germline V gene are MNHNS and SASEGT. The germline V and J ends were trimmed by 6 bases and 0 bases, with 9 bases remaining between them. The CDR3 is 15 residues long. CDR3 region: CASSRPLSYNSPLHF. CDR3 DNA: TGTGCCAGCAGCCGACCGCTCTCCTATAATTCACCCCTCCACTTT.

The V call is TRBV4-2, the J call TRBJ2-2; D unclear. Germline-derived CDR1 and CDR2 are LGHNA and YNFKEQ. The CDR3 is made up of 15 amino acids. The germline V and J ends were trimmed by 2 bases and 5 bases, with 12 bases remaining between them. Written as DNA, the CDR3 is TGTGCCAGCAGCCAACCGTCATTGGGAACCGGGGAGCTGTTTTTT. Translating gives CASSQPSLGTGELFF.

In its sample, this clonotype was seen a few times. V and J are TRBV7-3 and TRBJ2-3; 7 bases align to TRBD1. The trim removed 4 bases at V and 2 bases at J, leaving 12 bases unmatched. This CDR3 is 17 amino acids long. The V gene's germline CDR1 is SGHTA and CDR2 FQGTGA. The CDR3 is CASSSIPGQKNTDTQYF. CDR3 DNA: TGTGCCAGCAGCTCAATTCCGGGACAGAAAAACACAGATACGCAGTATTTT.

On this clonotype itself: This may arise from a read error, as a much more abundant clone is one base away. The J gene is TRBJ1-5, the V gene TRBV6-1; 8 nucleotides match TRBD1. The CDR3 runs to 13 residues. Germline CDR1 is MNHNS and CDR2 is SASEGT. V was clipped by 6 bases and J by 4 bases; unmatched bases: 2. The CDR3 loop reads CASRRTGNQPQHF. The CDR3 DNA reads TGTGCCAGCAGACGGACAGGGAATCAGCCCCAGCATTTT.

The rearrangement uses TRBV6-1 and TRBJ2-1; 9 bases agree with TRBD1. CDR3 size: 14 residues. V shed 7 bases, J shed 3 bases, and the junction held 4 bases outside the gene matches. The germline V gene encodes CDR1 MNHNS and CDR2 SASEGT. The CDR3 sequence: CASTGQGDYNEQFF. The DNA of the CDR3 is TGTGCCAGCACGGGACAGGGTGACTACAATGAGCAGTTCTTC.

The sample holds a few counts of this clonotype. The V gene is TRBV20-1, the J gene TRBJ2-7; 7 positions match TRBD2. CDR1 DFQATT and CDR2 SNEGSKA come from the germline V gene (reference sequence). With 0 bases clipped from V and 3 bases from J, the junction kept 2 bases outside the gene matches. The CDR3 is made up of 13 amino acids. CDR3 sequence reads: CSARDRGVYEQYF. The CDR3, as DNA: TGCAGTGCTAGAGACCGGGGGGTCTACGAGCAGTACTTC.

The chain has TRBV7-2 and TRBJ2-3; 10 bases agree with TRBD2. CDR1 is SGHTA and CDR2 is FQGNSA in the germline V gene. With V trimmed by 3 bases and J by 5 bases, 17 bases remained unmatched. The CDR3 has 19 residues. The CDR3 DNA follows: TGTGCCAGCAGCTTGCGTCCCGGCTCGAGCGGGGGGGCCCTAGATACGCAGTATTTT. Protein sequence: CASSLRPGSSGGALDTQYF.

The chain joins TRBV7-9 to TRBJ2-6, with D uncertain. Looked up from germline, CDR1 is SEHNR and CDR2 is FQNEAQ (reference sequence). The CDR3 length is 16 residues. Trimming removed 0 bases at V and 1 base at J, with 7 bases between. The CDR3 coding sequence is TGTGCCAGCAGCTTAGCGATACGTTCTGGGGCCAACGTCCTGACTTTC. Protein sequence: CASSLAIRSGANVLTF.

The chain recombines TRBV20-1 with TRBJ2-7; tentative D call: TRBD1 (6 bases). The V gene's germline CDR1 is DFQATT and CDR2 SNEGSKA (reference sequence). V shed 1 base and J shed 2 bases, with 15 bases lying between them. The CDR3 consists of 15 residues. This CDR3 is CSARVWTENTYEQYF. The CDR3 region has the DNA TGCAGTGCTAGAGTCTGGACAGAAAACACCTACGAGCAGTACTTC.

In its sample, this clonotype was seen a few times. CDR3 DNA: TGTGCCAGCAGTGAGGACCTGCTAGCGGGGGGCACAGATACGCAGTATTTT. It codes for CASSEDLLAGGTDTQYF. J is TRBJ2-3 and V is TRBV6-1, with 10 bases matching TRBD2. The CDR3 totals 17 residues. Unmatched junction bases numbered 7, after V lost 3 bases and J lost 1 base. The germline V gene has CDR1 MNHNS and CDR2 SASEGT.

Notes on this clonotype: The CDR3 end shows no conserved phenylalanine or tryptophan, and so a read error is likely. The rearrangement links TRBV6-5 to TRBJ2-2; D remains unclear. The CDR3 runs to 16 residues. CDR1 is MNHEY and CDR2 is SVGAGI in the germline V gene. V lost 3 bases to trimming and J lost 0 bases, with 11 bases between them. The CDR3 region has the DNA TGTGCCAGCAGTTATAAAAGCAGCCCGAACACCGGGGAGCTGTTTTCT. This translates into CASSYKSSPNTGELFS.

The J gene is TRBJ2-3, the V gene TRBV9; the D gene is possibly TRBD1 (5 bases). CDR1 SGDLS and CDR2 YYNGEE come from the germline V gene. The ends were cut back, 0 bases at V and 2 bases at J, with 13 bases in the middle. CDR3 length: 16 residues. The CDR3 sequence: CASSVVKGVPTDTQYF. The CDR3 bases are TGTGCCAGCAGCGTAGTAAAAGGGGTGCCCACAGATACGCAGTATTTT.

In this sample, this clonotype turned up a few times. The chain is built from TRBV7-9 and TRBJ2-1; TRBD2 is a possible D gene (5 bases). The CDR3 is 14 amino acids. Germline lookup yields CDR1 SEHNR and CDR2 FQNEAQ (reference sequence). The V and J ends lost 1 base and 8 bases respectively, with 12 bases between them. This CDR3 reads CASSLVREPDEQFF. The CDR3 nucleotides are TGTGCCAGCAGCTTAGTGAGGGAGCCCGATGAGCAGTTCTTC.

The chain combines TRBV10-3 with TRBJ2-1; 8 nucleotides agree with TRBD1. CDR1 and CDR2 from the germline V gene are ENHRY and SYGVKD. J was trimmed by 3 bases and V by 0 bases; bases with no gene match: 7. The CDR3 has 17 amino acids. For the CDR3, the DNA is TGTGCCATCAGTGAGTCATTGGTACAGGGGGGCTACAATGAGCAGTTCTTC. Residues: CAISESLVQGGYNEQFF.

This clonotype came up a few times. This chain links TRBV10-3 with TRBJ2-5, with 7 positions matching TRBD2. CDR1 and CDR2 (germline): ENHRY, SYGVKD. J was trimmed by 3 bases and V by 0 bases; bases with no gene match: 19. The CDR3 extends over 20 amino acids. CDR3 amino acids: CAISESIPAGGGRAEETQYF. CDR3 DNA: TGTGCCATCAGTGAGTCGATCCCAGCTGGCGGGGGTCGGGCGGAAGAGACCCAGTACTTC.